This T cell receptor beta chain was retrieved from a study of T cells in tuberculosis. Study details: In South Africa, adults with active tuberculosis were compared with IGRA-negative and latently infected IGRA-positive adolescents.

The time point denotes: new active TB diagnosis, blood taken before or within 7 days of starting treatment. Some clones are missing from TCRdb's copy, which holds only in-frame ones; the method was immunoSEQ multiplex PCR. The sample has about 22,000 clones, about 85% seen once; the top ten hold more than 12%. The germline CDR1 and CDR2 sequences are LNHDA and SQIVND (reference sequence). The V end was cut by 0 bases, the J end by 2 bases, with 9 bases between. This CDR3 contains 15 residues. The clonotype comes from an adult with tuberculosis. This specimen consisted of PBMCs, obtained at tuberculosis diagnosis. The gene calls are TRBV19 and TRBJ2-3, with a possible D match to TRBD1 (5 bases). This chain's CDR3 is CASSIDDRFTDTQYF. In DNA form, the CDR3 reads TGTGCCAGTAGTATAGACGACAGATTCACAGATACGCAGTATTTT.